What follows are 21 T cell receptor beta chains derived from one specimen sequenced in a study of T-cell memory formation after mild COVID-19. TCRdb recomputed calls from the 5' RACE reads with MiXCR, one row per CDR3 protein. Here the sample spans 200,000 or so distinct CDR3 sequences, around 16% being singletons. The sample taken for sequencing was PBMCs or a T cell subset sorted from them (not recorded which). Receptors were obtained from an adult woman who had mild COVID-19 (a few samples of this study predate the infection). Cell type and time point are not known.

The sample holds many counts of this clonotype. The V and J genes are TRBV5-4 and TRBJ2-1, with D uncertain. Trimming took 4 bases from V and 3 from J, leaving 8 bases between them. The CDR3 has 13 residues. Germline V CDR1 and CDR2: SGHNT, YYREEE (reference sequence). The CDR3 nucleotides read TGTGCCAGCAGCGCCCGCGTCTACAATGAGCAGTTCTTC. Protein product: CASSARVYNEQFF. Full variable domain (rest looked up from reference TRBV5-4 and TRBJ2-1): ETGVTQSPTHLIKTRGQQVTLRCSSQSGHNTVSWYQQALGQGPQFIFQYYREEENGRGNFPPRFSGLQFPNYSSELNVNALELDDSALYLCASSARVYNEQFFGPGTRLTVL.

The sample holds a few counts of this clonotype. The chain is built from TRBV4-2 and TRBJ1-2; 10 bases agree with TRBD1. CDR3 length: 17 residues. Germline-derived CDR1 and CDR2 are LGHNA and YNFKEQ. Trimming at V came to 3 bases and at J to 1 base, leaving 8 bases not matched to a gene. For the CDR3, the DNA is TGTGCCAGCAGCCACTCGGACAGGGGGTTCCTTAACTATGGCTACACCTTC. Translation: CASSHSDRGFLNYGYTF.

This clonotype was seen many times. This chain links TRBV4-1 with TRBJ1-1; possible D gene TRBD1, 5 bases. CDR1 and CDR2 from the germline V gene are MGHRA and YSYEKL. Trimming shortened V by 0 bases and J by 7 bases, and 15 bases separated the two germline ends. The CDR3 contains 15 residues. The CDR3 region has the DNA TGCGCCAGCAGCCAAGACTCCGGGACTCAGGTTGAAGCTTTCTTT. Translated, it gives CASSQDSGTQVEAFF.

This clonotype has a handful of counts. The CDR3 DNA is TGTGCCAGCAGTCCGACAGGGGTTGGCAATCAGCCCCAGCATTTT. This encodes CASSPTGVGNQPQHF. J is TRBJ1-5 and V is TRBV12-3 or TRBV12-4; 8 positions match TRBD1. V lost 5 bases, J lost 2 bases, and 5 bases stayed unmatched. This CDR3 region has 15 residues.

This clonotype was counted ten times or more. The CDR3 is CASQQAGDNEQFF. The CDR3 DNA is TGTGCCAGCCAGCAGGCAGGAGACAATGAGCAGTTCTTC. The chain has TRBV25-1 and TRBJ2-1; D gene ambiguous. The CDR3 runs 13 residues. Germline V lookup: CDR1 MGHDK, CDR2 SYGVNS. V was trimmed by 8 bases and J by 5 bases, leaving 13 bases between them.

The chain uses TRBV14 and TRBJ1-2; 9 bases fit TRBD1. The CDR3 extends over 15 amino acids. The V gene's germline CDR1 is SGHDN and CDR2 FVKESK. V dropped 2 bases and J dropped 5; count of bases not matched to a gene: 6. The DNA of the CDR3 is TGTGCCAGCAGCCAAAACTCAGGGACAGGGTATGGCTACACCTTC. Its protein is CASSQNSGTGYGYTF.

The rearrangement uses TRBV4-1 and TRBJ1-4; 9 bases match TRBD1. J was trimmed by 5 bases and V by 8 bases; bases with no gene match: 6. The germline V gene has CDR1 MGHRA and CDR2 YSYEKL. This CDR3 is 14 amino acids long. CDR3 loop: CASRTTGGNEKLFF. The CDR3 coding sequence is TGCGCCAGCCGAACGACAGGGGGAAATGAAAAACTGTTTTTT.

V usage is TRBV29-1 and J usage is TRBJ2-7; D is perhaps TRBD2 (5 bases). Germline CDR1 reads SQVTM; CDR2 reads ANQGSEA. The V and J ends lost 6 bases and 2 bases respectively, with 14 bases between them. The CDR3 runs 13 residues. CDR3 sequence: CSVRGPRAYEQYF. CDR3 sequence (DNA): TGCAGCGTACGGGGTCCACGGGCCTACGAGCAGTACTTC.

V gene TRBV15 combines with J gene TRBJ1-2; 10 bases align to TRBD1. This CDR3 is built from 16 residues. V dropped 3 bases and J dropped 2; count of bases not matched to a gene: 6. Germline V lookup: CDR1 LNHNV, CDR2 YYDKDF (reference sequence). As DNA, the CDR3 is TGTGCCACCAGCAGGGGACCGACAGGGGGCAACTATGGCTACACCTTC. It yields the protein CATSRGPTGGNYGYTF. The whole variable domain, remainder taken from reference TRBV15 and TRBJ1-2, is DAMVIQNPRYQVTQFGKPVTLSCSQTLNHNVMYWYQQKSSQAPKLLFHYYDKDFNNEADTPDNFQSRRPNTSFCFLDIRSPGLGDTAMYLCATSRGPTGGNYGYTFGSGTRLTVV.

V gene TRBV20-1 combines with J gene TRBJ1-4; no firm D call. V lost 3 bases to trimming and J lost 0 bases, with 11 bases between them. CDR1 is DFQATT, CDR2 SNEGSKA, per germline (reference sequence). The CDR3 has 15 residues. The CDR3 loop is CSASSAFATNEKLFF. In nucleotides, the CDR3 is TGCAGTGCTAGCTCCGCTTTTGCAACTAATGAAAAACTGTTTTTT.

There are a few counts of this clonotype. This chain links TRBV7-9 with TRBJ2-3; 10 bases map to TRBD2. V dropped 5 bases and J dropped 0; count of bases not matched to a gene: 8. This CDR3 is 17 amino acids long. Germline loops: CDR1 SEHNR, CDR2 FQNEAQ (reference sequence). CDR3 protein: CASSDQTTSGSTDTQYF. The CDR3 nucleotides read TGTGCCAGCAGCGATCAAACGACTAGCGGGAGCACAGATACGCAGTATTTT.

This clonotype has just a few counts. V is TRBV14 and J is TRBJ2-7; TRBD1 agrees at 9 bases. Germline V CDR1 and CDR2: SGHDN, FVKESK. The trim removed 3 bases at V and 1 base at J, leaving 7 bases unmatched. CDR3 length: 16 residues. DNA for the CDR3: TGTGCCAGCAGCCACCTCCTCGGGACAGGGTCCTACGAGCAGTACTTC. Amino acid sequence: CASSHLLGTGSYEQYF.

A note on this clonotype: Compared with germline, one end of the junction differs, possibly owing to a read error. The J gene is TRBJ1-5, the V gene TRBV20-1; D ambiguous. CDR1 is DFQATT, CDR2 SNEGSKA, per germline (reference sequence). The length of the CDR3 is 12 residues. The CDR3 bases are TGCAGTGCTAGAGACGGTCAGTCGCCCCACCATTTT. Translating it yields CSARDGQSPHHF.

CDR3 in DNA: TGTGCCAGCAGTTTGACAGGGGGCAGAGCTCACTCTGGGGCCAACGTCCTGACTTTC. Residues: CASSLTGGRAHSGANVLTF. This rearrangement joins TRBV12-3 or TRBV12-4 to TRBJ2-6; 10 bases align to TRBD1. The V segment lost 3 bases and the J segment 0 bases; nucleotides outside the gene matches: 8. This CDR3 has 19 residues.

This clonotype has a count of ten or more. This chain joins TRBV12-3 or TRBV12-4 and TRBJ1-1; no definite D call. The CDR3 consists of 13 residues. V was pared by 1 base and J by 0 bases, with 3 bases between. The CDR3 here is CASSLELNTEAFF. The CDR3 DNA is TGTGCCAGCAGTTTAGAGCTGAACACTGAAGCTTTCTTT.

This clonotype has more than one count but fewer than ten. The CDR3 reads CASSLVGETMSGELFF. CDR3 DNA: TGTGCCAGCAGCTTGGTCGGGGAGACGATGTCCGGGGAGCTGTTTTTT. The chain employs TRBV5-6 and TRBJ2-2; D may be TRBD2 (5 bases). Per the germline V gene, CDR1 is SGHDT and CDR2 is YYEEEE. Trimming took off 0 bases at V and 6 bases at J, with 15 bases between the two ends. The CDR3 spans 16 residues.

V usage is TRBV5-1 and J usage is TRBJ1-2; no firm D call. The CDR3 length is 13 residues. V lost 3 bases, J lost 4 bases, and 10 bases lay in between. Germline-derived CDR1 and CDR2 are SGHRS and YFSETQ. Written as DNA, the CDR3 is TGCGCCAGCAGCTCAGAGGGAGCCTATGGCTACACCTTC. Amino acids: CASSSEGAYGYTF.

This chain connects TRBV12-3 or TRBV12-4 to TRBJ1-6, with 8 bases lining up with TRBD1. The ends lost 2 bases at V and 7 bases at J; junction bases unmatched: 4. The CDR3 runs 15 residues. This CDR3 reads CASSLTGQANSPLHF. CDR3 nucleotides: TGTGCCAGCAGTTTAACGGGACAGGCCAATTCACCCCTCCACTTT.

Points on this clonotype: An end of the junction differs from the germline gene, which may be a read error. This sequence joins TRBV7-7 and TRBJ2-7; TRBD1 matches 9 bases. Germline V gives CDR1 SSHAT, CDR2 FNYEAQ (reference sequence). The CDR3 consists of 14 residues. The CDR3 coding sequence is TGTGCTAGCAGCTCGGGACAGGGAGTCTACGAGCAGTACTTC. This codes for CASSSGQGVYEQYF.

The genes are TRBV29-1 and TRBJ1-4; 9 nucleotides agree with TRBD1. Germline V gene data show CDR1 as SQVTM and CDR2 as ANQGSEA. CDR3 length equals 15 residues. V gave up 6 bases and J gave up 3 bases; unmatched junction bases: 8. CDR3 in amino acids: CSVTRGQGPNEKLFF. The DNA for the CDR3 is TGCAGCGTCACCAGAGGACAGGGGCCTAATGAAAAACTGTTTTTT.

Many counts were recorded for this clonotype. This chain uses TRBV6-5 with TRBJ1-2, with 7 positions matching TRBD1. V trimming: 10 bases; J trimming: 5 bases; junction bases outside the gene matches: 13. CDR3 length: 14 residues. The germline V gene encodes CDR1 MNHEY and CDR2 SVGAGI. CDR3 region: CATQKTGRNYGYTF. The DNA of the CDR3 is TGTGCCACTCAGAAGACAGGGCGGAATTATGGCTACACCTTC.